These 10 T cell receptor beta chains originate from one sample sequenced in a study of Ad26.COV2.S vaccination and SARS-CoV-2 variants. Produced via immunoSEQ multiplex PCR; TCRdb's table is partial and in-frame only. The table records about 370,000 clones, 70% to 90% of them present only once. Treatment in this sample: 15 to 20 received Ad26.COV2.S at low or high dose, single or two shots; five or six received placebo; per-sample allocation not given. Material that was analyzed had been drawn on day 63 after the first vaccine or placebo injection. Here the sequenced sample was peripheral blood, taken in a trial of Ad26.COV2.S vaccine versus placebo. The receptor set was obtained from a person between 18 and 65 years old who received the Ad26.COV2.S COVID-19 vaccine or a placebo.

V gene TRBV11-2 combines with J gene TRBJ2-2, with D possibly being TRBD1 or TRBD2 (6 bases each). The germline V gene has CDR1 SGHAT and CDR2 FQNNGV. CDR3 length: 12 amino acids. V lost 6 bases and J 13 bases, leaving 15 bases between the germline ends. CDR3: CASSSSVQGLFF. As DNA, the CDR3 is TGTGCCAGCAGTTCTAGCGTACAGGGGCTGTTTTTT.

The chain has TRBV7-9 and TRBJ2-3, with D perhaps matching TRBD1 or TRBD2 (5 bases each). CDR1 and CDR2 (germline): SEHNR, FQNEAQ (reference sequence). Trimming shortened V by 5 bases and J by 6 bases, and 15 bases separated the two germline ends. The length of the CDR3 is 14 residues. CDR3 protein: CASSPLLGADTQYF. The CDR3 DNA follows: TGTGCCAGCAGCCCTCTACTCGGGGCGGATACGCAGTATTTT.

The sample holds one count of this clone. V is TRBV27 and J is TRBJ1-6; 7 bases are a match to TRBD1. The CDR3 consists of 15 residues. CDR1 and CDR2 (germline): MNHEY, SMNVEV (reference sequence). The V gene end was trimmed by 5 bases and the J gene end by 8 bases; junction bases not matched to a gene: 9. CDR3 region: CASSDQGVGYSPLHF. Written as DNA, the CDR3 is TGTGCCAGCAGTGACCAGGGGGTAGGTTATTCACCCCTCCACTTT.

The V and J genes are TRBV11-2 and TRBJ1-2, with no clear D. Germline V gives CDR1 SGHAT, CDR2 FQNNGV. Trimming cost V 6 bases and J 2 bases, with 10 bases left between them. The CDR3 extends over 13 amino acids. CDR3 sequence reads: CASSPRLNYGYTF. The DNA of the CDR3 is TGTGCCAGCAGTCCCAGGCTCAACTATGGCTACACCTTC.

The rearrangement links TRBV14 to TRBJ1-4; no clear D gene. Germline lookup yields CDR1 SGHDN and CDR2 FVKESK. The V and J ends lost 4 bases and 8 bases respectively, with 8 bases between them. There are 12 residues in the CDR3. CDR3 in amino acids: CASSRSEEKLFF. The CDR3 nucleotides read TGTGCCAGCAGCCGATCTGAAGAAAAACTGTTTTTT.

The V gene is TRBV18, the J gene TRBJ2-7; 8 bases map to TRBD1. V was pared by 1 base and J by 2 bases, with 10 bases of the junction left unmatched. Germline CDR1 KGHSH, CDR2 LQKENI. There are 17 residues in the CDR3. The CDR3 protein is CASSPLPITGGPYEQYF. As DNA, the CDR3 is TGTGCCAGCTCACCACTGCCAATAACAGGGGGGCCCTACGAGCAGTACTTC.

The rearrangement uses TRBV25-1 and TRBJ2-5, with 9 bases matching TRBD2. The V and J ends lost 4 bases and 4 bases, in that order; junction bases with no gene match: 4. The CDR3 runs 14 residues. The germline V gene encodes CDR1 MGHDK and CDR2 SYGVNS. CDR3 DNA: TGTGCCAGCAGTGCCTTTAGCGGGGGAGAGACCCAGTACTTC. Its translation is CASSAFSGGETQYF. Together with reference TRBV25-1 and TRBJ2-5, the CDR3 gives the full variable domain: EADIYQTPRYLVIGTGKKITLECSQTMGHDKMYWYQQDPGMELHLIHYSYGVNSTEKGDLSSESTVSRIRTEHFPLTLESARPSHTSQYLCASSAFSGGETQYFGPGTRLLVL.

The rearrangement uses TRBV2 and TRBJ1-3, with D unclear. From germline, CDR1 is SNHLY and CDR2 FYNNEI. The CDR3 runs to 16 residues. The V end was cut by 4 bases, the J end by 0 bases, with 13 bases between. CDR3 coding DNA: TGTGCCAGCAGTGGAACCCGACACGTCTCTGGAAACACCATATATTTT. It specifies CASSGTRHVSGNTIYF.

This clone was recorded only once. The rearrangement uses TRBV9 and TRBJ1-2, with a tentative D call TRBD1 (5 bases). The V end lost 2 bases, the J end lost 4 bases, and 9 bases lay between the germline ends. Germline V CDR1 and CDR2: SGDLS, YYNGEE. The CDR3 is made up of 13 amino acids. The CDR3 protein is CASSVGGSYGYTF. For the CDR3, the DNA is TGTGCCAGCAGCGTTGGGGGTTCCTATGGCTACACCTTC.

V is TRBV7-9 and J is TRBJ2-7; tentatively, D is TRBD1 (6 bases). V dropped 0 bases and J dropped 5 bases, with 11 bases sitting between them. This CDR3 is 14 amino acids long. CDR1 and CDR2 (germline): SEHNR, FQNEAQ (reference sequence). The CDR3: CASSLARSGDEQYF. The CDR3 bases are TGTGCCAGCAGCTTAGCTCGCTCAGGGGACGAGCAGTACTTC.